This TCR beta chain derives from a study of blood T cells in healthy people across ages. Notes on the study in general: PBMCs left unsorted prevented a conclusive naive versus antigen-experienced comparison.

Notes on this clonotype: Its antigen is unidentified. A read error may explain this, as a much larger clone is one base away.

A J-beta primer mix and a sample-barcoded 5' primer were used in a second PCR of about 7 to 12 cycles. TCRdb ran MiXCR on the 5' RACE reads and lists one entry per CDR3 protein. The data hold hundreds of thousands of distinct CDR3 sequences, with approximately 52% observed a single time. The CDR3 loop spans 14 amino acids. In germline, CDR1 is SGDLS, CDR2 YYNGEE. This TCR came from a woman older than 75 in good health. The chain is built from TRBV9 and TRBJ2-2, with D possibly matching TRBD2 (5 bases). Sequencing was carried out using blood. The CDR3 DNA follows: TGTGCCAGCAATTCGGGGATAAACACCAGGGAGCTGTTTTTT. Residues: CASNSGINTRELFF.